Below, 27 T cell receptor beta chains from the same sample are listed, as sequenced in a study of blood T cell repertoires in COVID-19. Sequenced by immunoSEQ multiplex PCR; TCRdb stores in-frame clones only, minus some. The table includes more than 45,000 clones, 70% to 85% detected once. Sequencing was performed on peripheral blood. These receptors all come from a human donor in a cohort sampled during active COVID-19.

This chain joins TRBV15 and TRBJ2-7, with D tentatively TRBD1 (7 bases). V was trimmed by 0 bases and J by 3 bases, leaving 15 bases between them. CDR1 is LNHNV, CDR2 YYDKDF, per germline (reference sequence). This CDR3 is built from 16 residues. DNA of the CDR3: TGTGCCACCAGCAGAGATCGCGGAGGGGGCCGCTACGAGCAGTACTTC. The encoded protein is CATSRDRGGGRYEQYF.

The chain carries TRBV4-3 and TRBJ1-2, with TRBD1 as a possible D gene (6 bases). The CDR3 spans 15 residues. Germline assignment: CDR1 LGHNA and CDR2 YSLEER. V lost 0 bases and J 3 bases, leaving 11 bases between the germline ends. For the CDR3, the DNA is TGCGCCAGCAGCCAAGATACAGGGCCCGACTATGGCTACACCTTC. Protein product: CASSQDTGPDYGYTF.

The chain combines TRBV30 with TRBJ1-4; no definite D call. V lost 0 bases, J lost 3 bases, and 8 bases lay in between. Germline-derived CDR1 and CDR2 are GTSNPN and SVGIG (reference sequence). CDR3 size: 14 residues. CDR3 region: CAWSVRGANEKLFF. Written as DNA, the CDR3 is TGTGCCTGGAGTGTCCGGGGAGCTAATGAAAAACTGTTTTTT.

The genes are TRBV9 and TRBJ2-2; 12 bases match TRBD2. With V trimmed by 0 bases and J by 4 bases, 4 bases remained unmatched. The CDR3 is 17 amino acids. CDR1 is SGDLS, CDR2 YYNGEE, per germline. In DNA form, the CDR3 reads TGTGCCAGCAGCGTAGGCGCTAGCGGGGGGGCCACCGGGGAGCTGTTTTTT. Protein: CASSVGASGGATGELFF.

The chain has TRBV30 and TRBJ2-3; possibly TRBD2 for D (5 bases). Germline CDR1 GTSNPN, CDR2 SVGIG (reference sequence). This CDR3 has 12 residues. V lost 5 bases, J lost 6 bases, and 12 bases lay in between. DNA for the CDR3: TGTGCCTGGGGGGAGTATGGGGATACGCAGTATTTT. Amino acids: CAWGEYGDTQYF.

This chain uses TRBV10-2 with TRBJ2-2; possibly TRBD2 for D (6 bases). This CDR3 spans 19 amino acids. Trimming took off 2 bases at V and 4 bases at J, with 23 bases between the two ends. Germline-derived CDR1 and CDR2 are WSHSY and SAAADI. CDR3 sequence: CASSEVLGTFLKGTGELFF. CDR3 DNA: TGCGCCAGCAGTGAGGTCCTCGGGACTTTTCTAAAGGGCACCGGGGAGCTGTTTTTT.

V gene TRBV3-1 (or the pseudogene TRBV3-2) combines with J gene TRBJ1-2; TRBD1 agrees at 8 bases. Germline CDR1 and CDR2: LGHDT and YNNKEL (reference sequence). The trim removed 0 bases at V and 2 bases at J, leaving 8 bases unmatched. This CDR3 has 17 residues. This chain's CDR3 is CASSQDLTTGANYGYTF. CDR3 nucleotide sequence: TGTGCCAGCAGCCAAGATTTGACGACAGGGGCCAACTATGGCTACACCTTC.

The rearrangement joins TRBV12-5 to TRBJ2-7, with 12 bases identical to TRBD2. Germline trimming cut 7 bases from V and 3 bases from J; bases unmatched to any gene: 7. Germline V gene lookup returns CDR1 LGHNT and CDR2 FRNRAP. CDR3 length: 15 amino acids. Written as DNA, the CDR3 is TGTGCTAGTGCCCCCCGACTAGCGGGAGACTACGAGCAGTACTTC. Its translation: CASAPRLAGDYEQYF.

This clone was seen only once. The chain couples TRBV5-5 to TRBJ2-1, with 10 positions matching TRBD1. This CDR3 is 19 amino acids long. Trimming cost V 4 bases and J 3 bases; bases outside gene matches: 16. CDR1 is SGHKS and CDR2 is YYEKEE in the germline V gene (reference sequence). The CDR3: CASSPVFGQGVYDYNEQFF. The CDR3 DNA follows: TGTGCCAGCAGCCCAGTTTTCGGACAGGGGGTGTATGACTACAATGAGCAGTTCTTC.

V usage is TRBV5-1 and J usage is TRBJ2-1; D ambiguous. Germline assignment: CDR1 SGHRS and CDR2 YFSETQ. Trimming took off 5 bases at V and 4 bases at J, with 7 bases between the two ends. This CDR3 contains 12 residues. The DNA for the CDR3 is TGCGCCAGCAGTTACACGTACAATGAGCAGTTCTTC. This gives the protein CASSYTYNEQFF.

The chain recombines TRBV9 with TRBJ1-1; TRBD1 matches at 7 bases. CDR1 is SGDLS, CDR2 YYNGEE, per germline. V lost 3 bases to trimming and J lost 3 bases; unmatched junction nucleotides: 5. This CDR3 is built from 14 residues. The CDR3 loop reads CASSALGQYTEAFF. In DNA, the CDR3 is TGTGCCAGCAGCGCCCTGGGACAGTACACTGAAGCTTTCTTT.

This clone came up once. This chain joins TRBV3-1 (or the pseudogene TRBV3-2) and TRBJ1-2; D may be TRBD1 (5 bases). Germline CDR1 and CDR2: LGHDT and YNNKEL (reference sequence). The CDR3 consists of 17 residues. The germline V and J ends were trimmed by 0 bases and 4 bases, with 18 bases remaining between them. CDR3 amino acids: CASSQDPYRRGGYGYTF. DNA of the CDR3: TGTGCCAGCAGCCAAGATCCCTACAGGAGGGGCGGCTATGGCTACACCTTC.

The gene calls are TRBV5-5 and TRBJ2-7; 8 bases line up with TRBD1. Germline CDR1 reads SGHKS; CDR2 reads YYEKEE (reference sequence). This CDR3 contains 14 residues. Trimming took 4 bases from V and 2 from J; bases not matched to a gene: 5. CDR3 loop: CASSPGQGPYEQYF. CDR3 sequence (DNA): TGTGCCAGCAGCCCAGGACAGGGCCCCTACGAGCAGTACTTC.

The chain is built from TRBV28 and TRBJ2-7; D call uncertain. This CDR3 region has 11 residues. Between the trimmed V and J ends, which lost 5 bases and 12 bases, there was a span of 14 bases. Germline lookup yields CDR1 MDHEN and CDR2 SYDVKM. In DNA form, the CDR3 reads TGTGCCAGCAGTGGATCTAGGTCTCCGTACTTC. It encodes CASSGSRSPYF.

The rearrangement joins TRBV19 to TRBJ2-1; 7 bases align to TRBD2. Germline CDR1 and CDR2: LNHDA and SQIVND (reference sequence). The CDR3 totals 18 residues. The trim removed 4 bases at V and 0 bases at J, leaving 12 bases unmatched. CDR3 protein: CASSRAGLDPSSYNEQFF. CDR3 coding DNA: TGTGCCAGTAGTAGAGCGGGATTGGACCCAAGCTCCTACAATGAGCAGTTCTTC.

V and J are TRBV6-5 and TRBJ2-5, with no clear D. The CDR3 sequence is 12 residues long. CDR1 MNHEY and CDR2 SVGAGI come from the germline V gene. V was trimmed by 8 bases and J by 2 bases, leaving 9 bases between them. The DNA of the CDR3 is TGTGCCAGCGCCGACTTTCAAGAGACCCAGTACTTC. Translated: CASADFQETQYF.

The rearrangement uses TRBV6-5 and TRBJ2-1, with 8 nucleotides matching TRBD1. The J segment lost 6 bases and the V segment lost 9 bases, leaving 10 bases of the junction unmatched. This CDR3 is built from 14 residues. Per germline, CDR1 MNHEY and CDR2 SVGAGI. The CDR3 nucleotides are TGTGCCAGTCGGCAGGGGGCCTTATTCAATGAGCAGTTCTTC. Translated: CASRQGALFNEQFF.

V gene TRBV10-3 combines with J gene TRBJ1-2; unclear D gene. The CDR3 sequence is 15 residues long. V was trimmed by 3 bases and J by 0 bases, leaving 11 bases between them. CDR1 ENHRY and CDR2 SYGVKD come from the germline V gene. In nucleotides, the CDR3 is TGTGCCATCAGTGATCAGACAAAATCTAACTATGGCTACACCTTC. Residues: CAISDQTKSNYGYTF.

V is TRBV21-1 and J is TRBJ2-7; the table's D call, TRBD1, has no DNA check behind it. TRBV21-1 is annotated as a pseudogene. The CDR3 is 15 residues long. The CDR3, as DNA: TGTGCCAGCAGCAAAGCGGATAGGGGGCAAAACGAGCAGTACTTC. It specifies CASSKADRGQNEQYF.

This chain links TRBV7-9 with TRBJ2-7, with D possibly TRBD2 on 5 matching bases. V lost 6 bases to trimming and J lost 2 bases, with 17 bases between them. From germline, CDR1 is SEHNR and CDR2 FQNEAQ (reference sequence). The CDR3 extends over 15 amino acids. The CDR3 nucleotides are TGTGCCAGCAGTCACGGGAACGCGGAAGCCTACGAGCAGTACTTC. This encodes CASSHGNAEAYEQYF.

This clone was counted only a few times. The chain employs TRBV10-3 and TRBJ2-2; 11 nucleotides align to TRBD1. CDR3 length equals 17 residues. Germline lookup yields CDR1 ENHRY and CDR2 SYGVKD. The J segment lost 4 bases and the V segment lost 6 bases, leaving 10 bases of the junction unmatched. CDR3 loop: CAISPRTGGAGTGELFF. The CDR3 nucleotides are TGTGCCATCAGCCCCCGGACAGGGGGCGCTGGCACCGGGGAGCTGTTTTTT.

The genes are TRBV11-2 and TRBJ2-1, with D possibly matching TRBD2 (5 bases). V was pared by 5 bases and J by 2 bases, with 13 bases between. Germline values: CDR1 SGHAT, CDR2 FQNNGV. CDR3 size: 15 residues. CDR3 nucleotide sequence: TGTGCCAGCAGCCATATTTTGGAGGCCTACAATGAGCAGTTCTTC. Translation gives CASSHILEAYNEQFF.

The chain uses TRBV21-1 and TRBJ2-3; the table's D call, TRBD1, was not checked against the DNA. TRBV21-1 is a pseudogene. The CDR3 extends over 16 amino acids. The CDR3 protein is CASSNTRDNSTDTQYF. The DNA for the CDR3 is TGTGCCAGCAGCAATACCCGGGACAATAGCACAGATACGCAGTATTTT.

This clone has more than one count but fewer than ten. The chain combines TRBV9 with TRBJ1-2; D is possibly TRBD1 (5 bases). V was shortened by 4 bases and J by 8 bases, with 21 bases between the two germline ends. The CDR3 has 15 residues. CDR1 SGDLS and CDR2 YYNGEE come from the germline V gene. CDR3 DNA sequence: TGTGCCAGCAGCAATATTTTTGCAGGGAAAGAGGGCTACACCTTC. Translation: CASSNIFAGKEGYTF.

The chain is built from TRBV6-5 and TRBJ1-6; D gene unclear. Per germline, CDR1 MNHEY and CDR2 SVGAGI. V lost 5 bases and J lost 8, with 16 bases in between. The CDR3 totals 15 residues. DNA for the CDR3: TGTGCCAGCAGTATTTCTTACCCGCGTTATTCACCCCTCCACTTT. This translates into CASSISYPRYSPLHF.

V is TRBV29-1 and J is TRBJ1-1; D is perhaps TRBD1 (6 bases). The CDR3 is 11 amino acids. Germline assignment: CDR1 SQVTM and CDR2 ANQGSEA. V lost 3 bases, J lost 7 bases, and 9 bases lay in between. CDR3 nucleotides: TGCAGCGTTGAGACAGGCTATGAAGCTTTCTTT. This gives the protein CSVETGYEAFF.

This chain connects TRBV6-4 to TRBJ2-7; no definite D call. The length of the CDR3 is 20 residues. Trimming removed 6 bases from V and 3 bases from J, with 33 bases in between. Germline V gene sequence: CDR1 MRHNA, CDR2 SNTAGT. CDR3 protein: CASRCPTNFKLKETHYEQYF. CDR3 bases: TGTGCCAGCAGGTGTCCTACCAACTTTAAGCTAAAAGAAACCCACTACGAGCAGTACTTC.